The sequence of this T cell receptor (beta chain) was determined in a study of blood T cell repertoires in COVID-19. Overall study context: The United States, Italy and Spain were the sources of the acute and convalescent COVID-19 samples. The analysed material was cDNA or gDNA that came from T cells, B-cell-depleted T cells, or PBMCs.

The data were produced by immunoSEQ multiplex PCR, yet TCRdb's version contains in-frame clones alone and is incomplete. The data show about 190,000 clones, 90% seen once. The germline V gene encodes CDR1 MNHEY and CDR2 SVGEGT. The CDR3 loop spans 15 amino acids. J lost 3 bases, V lost 6 bases, and 8 bases had no gene match. The rearrangement joins TRBV6-2 or TRBV6-3 to TRBJ2-7; 10 bases line up with TRBD1. This clonotype originated in a man aged 45-60 years with acute or convalescent COVID-19. Material: peripheral blood. The CDR3 here is CASSRGQGRIYEQYV. CDR3 bases: TGTGCCAGCAGCCGGGGACAGGGGAGGATCTACGAGCAGTACGTC.